This T cell receptor (beta chain) was identified during a study of CD8+ T cells in alopecia areata. Study-wide findings and caveats: Expanded CD8+ clones among the top 100, and scalp clonality, were significantly decreased by tofacitinib.

This clone showed up just a few times. What it binds is not known. Following RNA extraction, reverse transcription yielded cDNA that acted as the sequencing template. The protocol was immunoSEQ multiplex PCR, while the TCRdb copy is restricted to in-frame clones and leaves out a portion. The repertoire has 90,000 to 150,000 clones, around 56% of them found once; the top ten carry roughly 0.5%. The sample's treatment: oral pan-JAK inhibitor, 5-10 mg twice daily. Trimming left V 2 bases short and J 1 base short, with 20 bases between. The CDR3 extends over 18 amino acids. Per germline, CDR1 LNHDA and CDR2 SQIVND (reference sequence).

The genes are TRBV19 and TRBJ1-1; D not resolved. The specimen comprised CD4+ T cells sorted from blood, sampled at week 4, from a patient treated with tofacitinib. This sequence originates from a human donor with alopecia areata. CDR3 in amino acids: CASSILGPSKKGNTEAFF. In DNA, the CDR3 is TGTGCCAGTAGTATACTTGGACCTTCGAAGAAAGGGAACACTGAAGCTTTCTTT.